This TCR beta chain was sequenced during a study of shared clonotypes between healthy human individuals. In the study overall: Every donor yielded three CD4 naive, three CD4 memory, two CD8 naive and one CD8 memory plate. Study-level results: Large sequencing depth failed to make sorted-subset sequencing complete, rarefaction showed. Some clonotypes were shared by all four sorted-subset donors, while others were not shared. The non-shared ones had lower generation probabilities than the shared ones.

Worth noting for this clone: Antigen: not known.

The CDR3 loop spans 15 amino acids. With 6 bases clipped from V and 4 bases from J, the junction kept 9 bases outside the gene matches. Germline-derived CDR1 and CDR2 are MNHNY and SVGAGI (reference sequence). The material for each subset, its genomic DNA, was split evenly across several immunoSEQ plates. Profiling relied on immunoSEQ multiplex PCR, and the TCRdb table lists in-frame clones only, not all of them. The profile shows nearly 1 million clones, 60% to 85% of them singletons. Sequencing used memory CD4+ T cells sorted from blood. Subset of the sample: CD45RA-negative fraction. The chain has TRBV6-6 and TRBJ2-7; 10 nucleotides match TRBD1. The sequence derives from a man in his late teens or twenties in good health. The CDR3, as DNA: TGTGCCAGCAGCCCCCGGGACAGGGGAGTGTACGAGCAGTACTTC. This gives the protein CASSPRDRGVYEQYF.